This T cell receptor (beta chain) was identified during a study of T cell responses to AZD1222 COVID-19 vaccine. A single count supports this clone. The antigen is not known. The CDR3 totals 12 residues. V shed 5 bases and J shed 3 bases, with 5 bases lying between them. Per germline, CDR1 SEHNR and CDR2 FQNEAQ (reference sequence). Here immunoSEQ multiplex PCR was the method, and the copy in TCRdb shows in-frame clones only, minus some. This table holds about 140,000 clones, about 90% found once. Points from the study as a whole: Most donors were white British, females outnumbered males, and clonal diversity was possibly underestimated.

This chain uses TRBV7-9 with TRBJ1-5; the D is unclear. The TCR sequence derives from an adult in good health. The input for sequencing was peripheral blood, taken on day 0 of AZD1222 vaccination. CDR3 in amino acids: CASSPDNQPQHF. In DNA form, the CDR3 reads TGTGCCAGCAGCCCTGACAATCAGCCCCAGCATTTT.